These 13 T cell receptor beta chains originate from one sample sequenced in a study of T cells in Graves' hyperthyroidism and ophthalmopathy. TCR beta CDR3 regions were amplified from RNA. When the TCR CDR3 underwent first-round RT-PCR, the HTBI primer set was used. TCRdb reprocessed the multiplex PCR reads with MiXCR, giving one entry per CDR3 protein. The sample consists of 730,000 or so distinct CDR3 sequences, roughly a sixth of them appearing once. Material: blood. The source of these receptors is a woman aged 45-65 years with Graves' hyperthyroidism that later progressed to Graves' ophthalmopathy.

J is TRBJ1-1 and V is TRBV10-3; possible D gene TRBD1, 6 bases. Germline V gene lookup returns CDR1 ENHRY and CDR2 SYGVKD. The ends were cut back, 10 bases at V and 4 bases at J, with 22 bases in the middle. The CDR3 runs to 15 residues. The CDR3 loop reads CATDREQGGGTEAFF. In DNA form, the CDR3 reads TGTGCCACTGACCGGGAACAGGGCGGAGGCACTGAAGCTTTCTTT.

This clonotype has only a few counts. The V and J genes are TRBV29-1 and TRBJ2-1; 10 bases map to TRBD1. Germline V gene data show CDR1 as SQVTM and CDR2 as ANQGSEA. This CDR3 is 13 amino acids long. Germline trimming cut 7 bases from V and 2 bases from J; bases unmatched to any gene: 2. This CDR3 reads CSGGQGPYNEQFF. DNA for the CDR3: TGCAGCGGGGGACAGGGGCCCTACAATGAGCAGTTCTTC.

There are a few counts of this clonotype. This chain connects TRBV13 to TRBJ1-2; 7 bases fit TRBD1. The CDR3 length is 14 residues. After removal of 3 bases from V and 4 bases from J, the junction contained 5 bases not matched to a gene. Germline CDR1 reads PRHDT; CDR2 reads FYEKMQ (reference sequence). CDR3 residues: CASSFQGEVYGYTF. CDR3 DNA sequence: TGTGCCAGCAGCTTTCAGGGGGAGGTCTATGGCTACACCTTC.

This clonotype was counted ten times or more. The chain recombines TRBV5-1 with TRBJ2-1; 9 bases align to TRBD1. The V gene end was trimmed by 2 bases and the J gene end by 9 bases; junction bases not matched to a gene: 9. The CDR3 runs 15 residues. From germline, CDR1 is SGHRS and CDR2 YFSETQ. The DNA for the CDR3 is TGCGCCAGCAGCTTCCGAGAAGGGACAGGGTTTGAGCAGTTCTTC. Translating it yields CASSFREGTGFEQFF.

This clonotype was counted at least ten times. The rearrangement uses TRBV18 and TRBJ2-1; 7 bases fit TRBD1. The CDR3 spans 13 residues. Germline values: CDR1 KGHSH, CDR2 LQKENI. V lost 2 bases to trimming and J lost 10 bases; unmatched junction nucleotides: 5. The DNA of the CDR3 is TGTGCCAGCTCACCAACAACAGGGGTCGAGCAGTTCTTC. Translation: CASSPTTGVEQFF.

This clonotype was detected ten times or more. The chain carries TRBV7-2 and TRBJ1-4, with a possible D match to TRBD1 (5 bases). Germline values: CDR1 SGHTA, CDR2 FQGNSA. The V and J ends lost 5 bases and 7 bases respectively, with 14 bases between them. The CDR3 consists of 14 residues. The CDR3 nucleotides read TGTGCCAGCAGCCTAGATGGGGCAGCTGAAAAACTGTTTTTT. Translation: CASSLDGAAEKLFF.

This clonotype was observed at least ten times. The chain has TRBV12-5 and TRBJ1-1, with 10 nucleotides matching TRBD1. The CDR3 sequence is 14 residues long. Per germline, CDR1 LGHNT and CDR2 FRNRAP. After removal of 5 bases from V and 11 bases from J, the junction contained 11 bases not matched to a gene. The CDR3, as DNA: TGTGCTAGTGGTCCCCGGACAGGGGGGGGTCGCGCTTTCTTT. Its translation is CASGPRTGGGRAFF.

The sample holds a few counts of this clonotype. The chain employs TRBV24-1 and TRBJ2-7, with no clear D. The CDR3 totals 14 residues. Trimming took 3 bases from V and 3 from J, leaving 11 bases between them. The germline V gene encodes CDR1 KGHDR and CDR2 SFDVKD. The CDR3 loop reads CATSDGSLDYEQYF. Here the CDR3 DNA reads TGTGCCACCAGTGATGGGTCATTAGACTACGAGCAGTACTTC.

The chain couples TRBV20-1 to TRBJ2-1; 10 bases are a match to TRBD1. The J segment lost 9 bases and the V segment lost 6 bases, leaving 8 bases of the junction unmatched. Per the germline V gene, CDR1 is DFQATT and CDR2 is SNEGSKA (reference sequence). The CDR3 runs to 13 residues. Written as DNA, the CDR3 is TGCAGTGCGATCAGACAGGGGGCGGGTGAGCAGTTCTTC. Translating gives CSAIRQGAGEQFF.

This clonotype was picked up many times. The genes are TRBV12-3 or TRBV12-4 and TRBJ2-1; 8 bases are a match to TRBD1. CDR3 length: 13 residues. Germline trimming cut 4 bases from V and 12 bases from J; bases unmatched to any gene: 8. CDR3: CASSSITGGWQFF. In DNA form, the CDR3 reads TGTGCCAGCAGTTCAATTACAGGGGGGTGGCAGTTCTTC.

V is TRBV12-3 or TRBV12-4 and J is TRBJ1-1, with D perhaps matching TRBD1 (6 bases). The CDR3 is made up of 14 amino acids. Trimming took 5 bases from V and 6 from J, leaving 16 bases between them. CDR3 amino acids: CASSPPDRRAEAFF. The CDR3 bases are TGTGCCAGCAGTCCACCGGACAGAAGGGCTGAAGCTTTCTTT.

V is TRBV9 and J is TRBJ2-2; no clear D gene. The ends were cut back, 0 bases at V and 2 bases at J, with 5 bases in the middle. The length of the CDR3 is 14 residues. Germline V gene lookup returns CDR1 SGDLS and CDR2 YYNGEE. In nucleotides, the CDR3 is TGTGCCAGCAGCGTAGACCCAAACACCGGGGAGCTGTTTTTT. It yields the protein CASSVDPNTGELFF.

J is TRBJ2-3 and V is TRBV6-2 or TRBV6-3; D is uncertain. From germline, CDR1 is MNHEY and CDR2 SVGEGT. V lost 10 bases and J 3 bases, leaving 8 bases between the germline ends. The CDR3 totals 11 residues. The CDR3 sequence: CATAITDTQYF. In DNA form, the CDR3 reads TGTGCCACCGCTATAACAGATACGCAGTATTTT.